The rows below give T cell receptor beta chains drawn from one sample of a study of metastatic and nonmetastatic thyroid tumors. TCRdb reprocessed the PCR reads via MiXCR. This sample has about 6,200 clones; roughly 30% occur once, and the top ten carry 15% to 20%. Sample: adjacent normal tissue. The receptors were sampled from a female donor with papillary thyroid cancer or a benign thyroid nodule (not recorded which). Some clones in this sample may be carry-over from other donors' samples. CDR3s include the opening cysteine and the closing phenylalanine or tryptophan. Each record gives: clone size, V gene, D gene, J gene, CDR3 DNA, CDR3 protein. A D gene is named only where the DNA matches it firmly. Rows give clone size only sometimes, using once, few, many, or a class for an expanded clone.

clone size: NA
V gene: TRBV27
D gene: NA
J gene: TRBJ1-1
CDR3 DNA: TGTGCCAGCGGCCACAGGGAACCGGCTGAAGCTTTCTTT
CDR3 protein: CASGHREPAEAFF

clone size: few
V gene: TRBV5-1
D gene: NA
J gene: TRBJ1-1
CDR3 DNA: TGCGCCAGCAGCTCGGTACAGGGACTAAACACTGAAGCTTTCTTT
CDR3 protein: CASSSVQGLNTEAFF

clone size: NA
V gene: TRBV6-1
D gene: NA
J gene: TRBJ2-5
CDR3 DNA: TGTGCCAGCAGTGAGGGACACAGAGGGGAGACCCAGTACTTC
CDR3 protein: CASSEGHRGETQYF

clone size: few
V gene: TRBV12-3/TRBV12-4
D gene: NA
J gene: TRBJ1-5
CDR3 DNA: TGTGCCAGCAGGTCAGGGTTCCAGCCCCAGCATTTT
CDR3 protein: CASRSGFQPQHF

clone size: NA
V gene: TRBV3-1
D gene: TRBD1
J gene: TRBJ2-4
CDR3 DNA: TGTGCCAGCAGCCAAGGGACAGGGCCCAAAAACATTCAGTACTTC
CDR3 protein: CASSQGTGPKNIQYF

clone size: few
V gene: TRBV24-1
D gene: TRBD1
J gene: TRBJ2-2
CDR3 DNA: TGTGCCACCAGTGATTTACAGGGGGCGAACACCGGGGAGCTGTTTTTT
CDR3 protein: CATSDLQGANTGELFF

clone size: large
V gene: TRBV7-9
D gene: NA
J gene: TRBJ2-7
CDR3 DNA: TGTGCCAGCAGCTTAGGCAGCCCCAACGAGCAGTACTTC
CDR3 protein: CASSLGSPNEQYF

clone size: NA
V gene: TRBV20-1
D gene: TRBD2
J gene: TRBJ2-1
CDR3 DNA: TGCAGTGCCCTGGGACTAGCGGTGGTACAGTTCTTC
CDR3 protein: CSALGLAVVQFF

clone size: large
V gene: TRBV2
D gene: TRBD2
J gene: TRBJ2-1
CDR3 DNA: TGTGCCAGCGGGTTCAGCGGGAGCTCCTACAATGAGCAGTTCTTC
CDR3 protein: CASGFSGSSYNEQFF

clone size: few
V gene: TRBV6-6
D gene: NA
J gene: TRBJ2-6
CDR3 DNA: TGTGCCAGCAGTTACCGGGCAGGGGCCAACGTCCTGACTTTC
CDR3 protein: CASSYRAGANVLTF

clone size: NA
V gene: TRBV7-9
D gene: NA
J gene: TRBJ2-7
CDR3 DNA: TGTGCCAGCATCCCCTCAAGCGAATCCGACGAGCAGTACTTC
CDR3 protein: CASIPSSESDEQYF

clone size: NA
V gene: TRBV20-1
D gene: TRBD2
J gene: TRBJ2-2
CDR3 DNA: TGCAGTGCTAGTGCGACTAGCGGGAGAACCGGGGAGCTGTTTTTT
CDR3 protein: CSASATSGRTGELFF

clone size: NA
V gene: TRBV20-1
D gene: TRBD1
J gene: TRBJ2-7
CDR3 DNA: TGCAGTGGGGACAGGGAGTCTCAGGAGCAGTACTTC
CDR3 protein: CSGDRESQEQYF

clone size: few
V gene: TRBV6-6
D gene: NA
J gene: TRBJ2-6
CDR3 DNA: TGTGCCAGCAGTTACTCCCAGAGCTCTGGGGCCAACGTCCTGACTTTC
CDR3 protein: CASSYSQSSGANVLTF

clone size: NA
V gene: TRBV19
D gene: NA
J gene: TRBJ1-5
CDR3 DNA: TGTGCCAGTAGTATATGGGGCCCGATAAATCAGCCCCAGCATTTT
CDR3 protein: CASSIWGPINQPQHF

clone size: NA
V gene: TRBV9
D gene: TRBD1
J gene: TRBJ2-5
CDR3 DNA: TGTGCCAGCAGCCTAGAGTGGGACAGAGAAGAGACCCAGTACTTC
CDR3 protein: CASSLEWDREETQYF